The text below deals with one TCR beta chain. Its specificity is unknown. Researchers ran the PCR with 60 Vbeta and 13 Jbeta primers. This table comes from immunoSEQ multiplex PCR, and its TCRdb copy is limited to in-frame clones, with some not included. The sample has 150,000 to 170,000 clones, more than 70% seen once. This entry belongs to a study of cytomegalovirus exposure and HLA in healthy donors. Study-wide findings and caveats: In a later analysis, the majority of CMV-associated beta chains seemingly showed HLA restriction. Later analysis revealed greater clonal expansion in HLA-associated TCR beta chains than in equally common others.

The V gene's germline CDR1 is MDHEN and CDR2 SYDVKM. Losses at the gene ends were 1 base for V and 7 bases for J; bases not matched to a gene: 7. The CDR3 covers 15 residues. This TCR derives from a woman between 35 and 50 years old in good health and CMV-seropositive. The V gene is TRBV28, the J gene TRBJ2-1, with 7 bases lining up with TRBD2. Sequencing was carried out using PBMCs. CDR3 bases: TGTGCCAGCAGTTTATCTGGCGGGAGTCTAAATGAGCAGTTCTTC. Translating it yields CASSLSGGSLNEQFF.